These T cell receptor beta chains were read from a single sample in a study of blood T cell repertoires in COVID-19. Sequencing was performed with immunoSEQ multiplex PCR; in TCRdb, only in-frame clones are kept and a portion is missing. The data contain 84,000 or so clones, more than 65% of them singletons. The specimen was peripheral blood. These receptors were obtained from a man between 65 and 85 years old with COVID-19, enrolled during active disease. Both conserved end residues are trimmed from each CDR3. The order of the fields is V gene, CDR3 length, J gene, CDR3 protein.

TRBV6-2/TRBV6-3	17	TRBJ1-1	ASSSRPGTGADHFRGAF
TRBV25-1	15	TRBJ1-1	ASSELGRGEGITEAF
TRBV7-3	14	TRBJ2-2	ASSPFGGTHTGELF
TRBV5-1	13	TRBJ1-2	ASSFTTGLNYGYT
TRBV19	12	TRBJ2-7	ASSPVGGVYEQY
TRBV6-2/TRBV6-3	12	TRBJ2-3	ASSGGTTSGTQY
TRBV29-1	14	TRBJ2-1	SVEGEREVSYNEQF
TRBV7-2	13	TRBJ2-1	ASSPSGLRGNEQF
TRBV6-6	10	TRBJ1-3	ASSFSGNTIY
TRBV6-6	13	TRBJ2-5	ASSYSPGRGETQY
TRBV4-1	14	TRBJ2-3	ASTQGAGAYTDTQY
TRBV5-1	13	TRBJ1-4	ASSLVGRTNEKLF
TRBV29-1	12	TRBJ2-4	SVIAGAAKNIQY
TRBV9	12	TRBJ2-1	ASSLSGGVSEQF
TRBV28	12	TRBJ2-3	ASQPSGRTDTQY
TRBV11-2	12	TRBJ2-5	ASSWPGGQETQY
TRBV7-2	15	TRBJ1-2	ASSFHQSTGGAGGYT
TRBV7-9	13	TRBJ2-4	ASSFFGETKNIQY
TRBV7-2	11	TRBJ1-5	ASSQSWREPQH
TRBV6-5	12	TRBJ1-1	ASRPGQMNTEAF
TRBV5-4	12	TRBJ1-2	ASTLWTANYGYT
TRBV2	13	TRBJ2-7	ASSEGDRAPYEQY
TRBV19	13	TRBJ1-3	ASSPRQVSGNTIY
TRBV7-9	12	TRBJ1-2	ASSLAGQGYGYT
TRBV29-1	11	TRBJ1-5	SVASDAGQPQH
TRBV7-2	11	TRBJ2-2	ASSLVATGELF
TRBV3-1/TRBV3-2	16	TRBJ2-1	ARTPGLAGGPSYNEQF